One and the same sample provided the 5 T cell receptor beta chains below, sequenced in a study of T-cell memory formation after mild COVID-19. TCRdb processed the 5' RACE reads anew with MiXCR; each CDR3 protein has one entry. The repertoire includes around 470,000 distinct CDR3 sequences, roughly 20% of them detected once, and approximately 8.1% sits in the top ten. Sequenced input: PBMCs or a T cell subset sorted from them (not recorded which). The receptors here all came from an adult woman who had mild COVID-19 (a few samples of this study predate the infection). Cell type and time point are not known.

This clonotype was counted at least ten times. V is TRBV5-1 and J is TRBJ2-7, with 7 bases matching TRBD1. This CDR3 region has 12 residues. J gave up 3 bases and V 3 bases, and 0 bases lay outside the gene matches. Germline values: CDR1 SGHRS, CDR2 YFSETQ. The CDR3 region is CASSWDSYEQYF. CDR3 DNA: TGCGCCAGCAGCTGGGACAGCTACGAGCAGTACTTC.

V gene TRBV4-3 combines with J gene TRBJ2-4; 10 bases are shared with TRBD1. CDR3 length: 15 residues. J gave up 10 bases and V 5 bases, and 11 bases lay outside the gene matches. Germline V gene data show CDR1 as LGHNA and CDR2 as YSLEER. CDR3: CASSTLGQGGRIQYF. The DNA for the CDR3 is TGCGCCAGCAGCACTCTAGGACAGGGGGGACGGATTCAGTACTTC.

CDR3 sequence: CASSHRRTGGNEQFF. The CDR3, as DNA: TGTGCCAGCAGCCATCGGCGGACAGGGGGTAATGAGCAGTTCTTC. The rearrangement joins TRBV3-1 to TRBJ2-1; 10 bases are shared with TRBD1. Germline V gives CDR1 LGHDT, CDR2 YNNKEL (reference sequence). The J segment lost 7 bases and the V segment lost 3 bases, leaving 6 bases of the junction unmatched. The CDR3 runs 15 residues.

The chain has TRBV7-2 and TRBJ2-5; possibly TRBD1 for D (6 bases). V shed 3 bases and J shed 4 bases, with 12 bases lying between them. Germline V gene data show CDR1 as SGHTA and CDR2 as FQGNSA. The CDR3 runs to 14 residues. The CDR3 loop reads CASSFQGSRETQYF. The DNA of the CDR3 is TGTGCCAGCAGCTTCCAGGGGTCCAGAGAGACCCAGTACTTC.

This clonotype was recorded once. This chain joins TRBV2 and TRBJ1-3; D remains unclear. The germline gives CDR1 SNHLY, CDR2 FYNNEI. Between the trimmed V and J ends, which lost 3 bases and 4 bases, there was a span of 4 bases. CDR3 length equals 12 residues. The CDR3 protein is CASSEPGNTIYF. The CDR3 DNA follows: TGTGCCAGCAGTGAGCCGGGAAACACCATATATTTT.